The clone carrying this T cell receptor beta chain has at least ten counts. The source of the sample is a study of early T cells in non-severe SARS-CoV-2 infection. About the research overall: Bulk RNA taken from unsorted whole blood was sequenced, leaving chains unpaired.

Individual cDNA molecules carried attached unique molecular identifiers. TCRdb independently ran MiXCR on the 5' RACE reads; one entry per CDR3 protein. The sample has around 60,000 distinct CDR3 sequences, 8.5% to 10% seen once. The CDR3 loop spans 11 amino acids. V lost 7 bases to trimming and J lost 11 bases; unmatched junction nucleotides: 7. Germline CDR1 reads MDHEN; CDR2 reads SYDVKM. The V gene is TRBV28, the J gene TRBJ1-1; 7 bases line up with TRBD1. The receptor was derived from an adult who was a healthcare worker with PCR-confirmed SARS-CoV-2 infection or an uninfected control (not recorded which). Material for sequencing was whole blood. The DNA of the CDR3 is TGTGCCAGCAACGACAGGGCCGGGGCTTTCTTT. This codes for CASNDRAGAFF.